A selection of T cell receptor beta chains follows, all from one sample in a study of shared T cell receptors in the human thymus. The protocol was immunoSEQ multiplex PCR, while the TCRdb copy is restricted to in-frame clones and leaves out a portion. The table shows 600,000 to 900,000 clones, with approximately 85% occurring only once. The sample was also linked to a second study, of human thymus T cells.

The sample comprised thymocytes. The receptors stem from a girl in the first two years of life with a congenital heart defect. Both conserved end residues are part of each CDR3. The order of the fields is V gene, J gene, clone size, D gene, CDR3 protein, CDR3 DNA. D genes are given only for firm matches. Not every row has a clone size; where given, it reads once, few, many or a size class.

V gene: TRBV12-5
J gene: TRBJ1-2
clone size: -
D gene: TRBD1
CDR3 protein: CASRDSLYGYTF
CDR3 DNA: TGTGCTAGTAGGGACAGCCTCTATGGCTACACCTTC

V gene: TRBV10-3
J gene: TRBJ2-5
clone size: -
D gene: -
CDR3 protein: CAISCGTERQETQYF
CDR3 DNA: TGTGCCATCAGCTGCGGGACAGAAAGGCAAGAGACCCAGTACTTC

V gene: TRBV7-9
J gene: TRBJ2-1
clone size: -
D gene: -
CDR3 protein: CASSFGGKKTYNEQFF
CDR3 DNA: TGTGCCAGCAGCTTTGGCGGCAAAAAGACCTACAATGAGCAGTTCTTC

V gene: TRBV7-9
J gene: TRBJ1-1
clone size: -
D gene: TRBD1
CDR3 protein: CASSLVRDRGSGCTEAFF
CDR3 DNA: TGTGCCAGCAGCTTAGTACGGGACAGGGGTAGTGGCTGCACTGAAGCTTTCTTT

V gene: TRBV15
J gene: TRBJ1-4
clone size: -
D gene: -
CDR3 protein: CATSRRGGNEKLFF
CDR3 DNA: TGTGCCACCAGCAGACGAGGGGGAAATGAAAAACTGTTTTTT

V gene: TRBV27
J gene: TRBJ1-3
clone size: -
D gene: -
CDR3 protein: CASSFAGASSGNTIYF
CDR3 DNA: TGTGCCAGCAGTTTCGCAGGGGCTTCCTCTGGAAACACCATATATTTT

V gene: TRBV30
J gene: TRBJ1-1
clone size: -
D gene: TRBD1
CDR3 protein: CARGNRDREIAFF
CDR3 DNA: TGTGCCAGGGGGAACCGGGACAGGGAAATAGCTTTCTTT

V gene: TRBV14
J gene: TRBJ2-7
clone size: -
D gene: TRBD1
CDR3 protein: CASSHPPTGSSYEQYF
CDR3 DNA: TGTGCCAGCAGCCACCCTCCGACAGGGAGCTCCTACGAGCAGTACTTC

V gene: TRBV19
J gene: TRBJ1-5
clone size: once
D gene: -
CDR3 protein: CASRAEENQPQHF
CDR3 DNA: TGTGCCAGTAGGGCGGAGGAGAATCAGCCCCAGCATTTT

V gene: TRBV5-1
J gene: TRBJ1-1
clone size: -
D gene: TRBD1
CDR3 protein: CASSLAGQGMRTEAFF
CDR3 DNA: TGCGCCAGCAGCTTGGCCGGACAGGGGATGAGGACTGAAGCTTTCTTT

V gene: TRBV4-3
J gene: TRBJ1-4
clone size: -
D gene: TRBD1
CDR3 protein: CASSSSTGNEKLFF
CDR3 DNA: TGCGCCAGCAGTTCCTCGACAGGGAATGAAAAACTGTTTTTT

V gene: TRBV6-6
J gene: TRBJ2-7
clone size: -
D gene: -
CDR3 protein: CASNCDGSIYEQYF
CDR3 DNA: TGTGCCAGCAATTGTGACGGGAGTATCTACGAGCAGTACTTC

V gene: TRBV11-2
J gene: TRBJ1-5
clone size: -
D gene: TRBD1
CDR3 protein: CASSFDRGTNQPQHF
CDR3 DNA: TGTGCCAGCAGCTTCGACAGGGGCACTAATCAGCCCCAGCATTTT

V gene: TRBV30
J gene: TRBJ1-3
clone size: -
D gene: -
CDR3 protein: CAWSRGAVSGNTIYF
CDR3 DNA: TGTGCCTGGAGTCGGGGGGCAGTCTCTGGAAACACCATATATTTT

V gene: TRBV9
J gene: TRBJ1-4
clone size: -
D gene: -
CDR3 protein: CASSVDREGEKLFF
CDR3 DNA: TGTGCCAGCAGCGTAGATCGTGAGGGTGAAAAACTGTTTTTT

V gene: TRBV27
J gene: TRBJ1-1
clone size: -
D gene: -
CDR3 protein: CASSPSVRNTEAFF
CDR3 DNA: TGTGCCAGCAGTCCCTCGGTGAGAAACACTGAAGCTTTCTTT

V gene: TRBV27
J gene: TRBJ2-1
clone size: -
D gene: TRBD2
CDR3 protein: CASSSVGGTIYNEQFF
CDR3 DNA: TGTGCCAGCAGTTCCGTGGGGGGGACTATCTACAATGAGCAGTTCTTC

V gene: TRBV7-6
J gene: TRBJ2-3
clone size: -
D gene: -
CDR3 protein: CASTQPDSNTDTQYF
CDR3 DNA: TGTGCCAGCACCCAACCGGACAGCAACACAGATACGCAGTATTTT

V gene: TRBV7-9
J gene: TRBJ1-2
clone size: -
D gene: TRBD1
CDR3 protein: CASSSTQGNGYTF
CDR3 DNA: TGTGCCAGCAGCTCGACACAGGGGAATGGCTACACCTTC

V gene: TRBV5-4
J gene: TRBJ2-7
clone size: -
D gene: -
CDR3 protein: CASSLVQGGDYEQYF
CDR3 DNA: TGTGCCAGCAGCTTGGTACAGGGGGGGGACTACGAGCAGTACTTC

V gene: TRBV27
J gene: TRBJ1-2
clone size: -
D gene: TRBD1
CDR3 protein: CASSRTGTNGYTF
CDR3 DNA: TGTGCCAGCAGTCGGACAGGGACCAATGGCTACACCTTC

V gene: TRBV19
J gene: TRBJ2-2
clone size: -
D gene: TRBD2
CDR3 protein: CASSTRLAHTGELFF
CDR3 DNA: TGTGCCAGTAGTACCCGACTAGCTCACACCGGGGAGCTGTTTTTT

V gene: TRBV5-6
J gene: TRBJ1-2
clone size: -
D gene: -
CDR3 protein: CASSSNREFHYGYTF
CDR3 DNA: TGTGCCAGCAGCTCCAACAGGGAATTTCACTATGGCTACACCTTC

V gene: TRBV28
J gene: TRBJ2-5
clone size: -
D gene: -
CDR3 protein: CASSAQAELETQYF
CDR3 DNA: TGTGCCAGCAGTGCACAGGCGGAGTTGGAGACCCAGTACTTC

V gene: TRBV5-6
J gene: TRBJ2-3
clone size: -
D gene: TRBD2
CDR3 protein: CASQPGGSCTDTQYF
CDR3 DNA: TGTGCCAGCCAGCCGGGAGGCTCGTGTACAGATACGCAGTATTTT

V gene: TRBV30
J gene: TRBJ1-1
clone size: -
D gene: TRBD1
CDR3 protein: CAWNFGPGQGAEENTEAFF
CDR3 DNA: TGTGCCTGGAATTTTGGACCGGGACAGGGGGCTGAGGAGAACACTGAAGCTTTCTTT

V gene: TRBV4-1
J gene: TRBJ2-3
clone size: -
D gene: TRBD1
CDR3 protein: CASSQDWGQAKDTQYF
CDR3 DNA: TGCGCCAGCAGCCAAGATTGGGGACAGGCCAAAGATACGCAGTATTTT

V gene: TRBV5-4
J gene: TRBJ2-6
clone size: -
D gene: TRBD1
CDR3 protein: CASSAGQGVCGANVLTF
CDR3 DNA: TGTGCCAGCAGCGCGGGACAGGGGGTTTGTGGGGCCAACGTCCTGACTTTC

V gene: TRBV9
J gene: TRBJ2-3
clone size: -
D gene: -
CDR3 protein: CASSVDAVITDRKDPDTQYF
CDR3 DNA: TGTGCCAGCAGCGTAGATGCGGTTATAACCGACAGGAAGGACCCAGATACGCAGTATTTT

V gene: TRBV11-2
J gene: TRBJ2-7
clone size: -
D gene: TRBD2
CDR3 protein: CASSLEGLGLAGPYEQYF
CDR3 DNA: TGTGCCAGCAGCTTAGAGGGGCTTGGACTAGCGGGGCCGTACGAGCAGTACTTC

V gene: TRBV14
J gene: TRBJ1-2
clone size: -
D gene: -
CDR3 protein: CASSDRDLRKANYGYTF
CDR3 DNA: TGTGCCAGCAGCGACCGGGATCTAAGGAAAGCTAACTATGGCTACACCTTC